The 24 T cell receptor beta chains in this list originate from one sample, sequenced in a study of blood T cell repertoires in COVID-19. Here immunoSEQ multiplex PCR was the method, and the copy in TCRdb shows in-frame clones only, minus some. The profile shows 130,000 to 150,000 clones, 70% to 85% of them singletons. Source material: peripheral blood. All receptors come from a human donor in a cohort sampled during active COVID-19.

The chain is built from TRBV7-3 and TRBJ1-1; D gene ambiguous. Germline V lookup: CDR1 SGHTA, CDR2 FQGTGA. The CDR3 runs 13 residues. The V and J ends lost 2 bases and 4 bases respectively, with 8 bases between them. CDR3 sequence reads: CASSLSGGTEAFF. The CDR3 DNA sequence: TGTGCCAGCAGCTTATCGGGTGGCACTGAAGCTTTCTTT. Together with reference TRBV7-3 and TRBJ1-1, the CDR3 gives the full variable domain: GAGVSQTPSNKVTEKGKYVELRCDPISGHTALYWYRQSLGQGPEFLIYFQGTGAADDSGLPNDRFFAVRPEGSVSTLKIQRTERGDSAVYLCASSLSGGTEAFFGQGTRLTVV.

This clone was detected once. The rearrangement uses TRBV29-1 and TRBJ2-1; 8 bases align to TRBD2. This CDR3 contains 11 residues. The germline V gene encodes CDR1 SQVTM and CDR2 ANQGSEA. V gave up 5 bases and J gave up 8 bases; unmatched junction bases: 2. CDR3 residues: CSVSGGYEQFF. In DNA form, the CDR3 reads TGCAGCGTTTCGGGGGGGTATGAGCAGTTCTTC.

The CDR3 DNA follows: TGTGCCACCAGCATACAGAGGGCGAACTATGGCTACACCTTC. Its translation is CATSIQRANYGYTF. The gene calls are TRBV15 and TRBJ1-2; no firm D call. Trimming stripped 4 bases from V and 2 bases from J, with 11 bases between. CDR1 is LNHNV, CDR2 YYDKDF, per germline (reference sequence). The CDR3 spans 14 residues.

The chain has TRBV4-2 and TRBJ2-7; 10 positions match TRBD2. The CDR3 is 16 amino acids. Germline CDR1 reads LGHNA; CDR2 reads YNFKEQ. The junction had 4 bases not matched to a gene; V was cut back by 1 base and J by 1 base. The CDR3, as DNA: TGTGCCAGCAGCCAAGCAGCGGGGGGGGCTTCCTACGAGCAGTACTTC. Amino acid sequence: CASSQAAGGASYEQYF.

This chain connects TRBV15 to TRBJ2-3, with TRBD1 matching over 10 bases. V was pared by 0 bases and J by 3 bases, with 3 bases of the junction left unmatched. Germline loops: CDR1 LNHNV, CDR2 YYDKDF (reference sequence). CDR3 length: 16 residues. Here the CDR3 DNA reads TGTGCCACCAGCAGAGATAGACAGGGGGCAACAGATACGCAGTATTTT. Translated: CATSRDRQGATDTQYF.

The CDR3 protein is CASSGTPDRGYGYTF. The CDR3 coding sequence is TGTGCCAGCAGCGGCACCCCGGACAGGGGTTATGGCTACACCTTC. The chain recombines TRBV25-1 with TRBJ1-2; 9 bases map to TRBD1. CDR1 is MGHDK, CDR2 SYGVNS, per germline. The V gene end was trimmed by 6 bases and the J gene end by 5 bases; junction bases not matched to a gene: 10. The CDR3 sequence is 15 residues long.

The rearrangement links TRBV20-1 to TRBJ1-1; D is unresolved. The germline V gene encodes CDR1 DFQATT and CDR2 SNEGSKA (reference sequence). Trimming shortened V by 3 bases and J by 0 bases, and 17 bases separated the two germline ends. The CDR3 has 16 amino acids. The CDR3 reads CSASGYDTFLNTEAFF. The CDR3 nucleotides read TGCAGTGCTAGTGGTTATGACACCTTTTTGAACACTGAAGCTTTCTTT.

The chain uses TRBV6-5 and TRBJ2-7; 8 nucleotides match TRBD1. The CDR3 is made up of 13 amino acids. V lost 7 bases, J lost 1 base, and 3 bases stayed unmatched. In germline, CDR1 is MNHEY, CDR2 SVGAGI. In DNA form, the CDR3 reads TGTGCCAGCACCCGACAGGGGTCCTACGAGCAGTACTTC. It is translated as CASTRQGSYEQYF.

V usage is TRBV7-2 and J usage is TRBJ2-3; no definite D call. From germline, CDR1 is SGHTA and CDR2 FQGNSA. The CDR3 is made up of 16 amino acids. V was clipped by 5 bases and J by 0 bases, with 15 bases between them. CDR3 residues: CASSLTWASSTDTQYF. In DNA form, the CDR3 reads TGTGCCAGCAGCCTGACGTGGGCCTCTAGCACAGATACGCAGTATTTT.

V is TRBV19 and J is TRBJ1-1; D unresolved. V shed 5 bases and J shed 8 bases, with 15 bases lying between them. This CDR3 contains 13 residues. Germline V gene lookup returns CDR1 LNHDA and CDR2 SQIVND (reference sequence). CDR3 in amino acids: CASSPPPGSEAFF. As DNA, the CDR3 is TGTGCCAGTAGTCCTCCTCCGGGATCCGAAGCTTTCTTT.

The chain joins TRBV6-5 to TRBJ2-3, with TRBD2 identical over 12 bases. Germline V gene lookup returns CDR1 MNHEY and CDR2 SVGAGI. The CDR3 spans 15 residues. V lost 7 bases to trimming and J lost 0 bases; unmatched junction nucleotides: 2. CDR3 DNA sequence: TGTGCCAGCAAACTAGCGGGGGGAAGCACAGATACGCAGTATTTT. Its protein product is CASKLAGGSTDTQYF.

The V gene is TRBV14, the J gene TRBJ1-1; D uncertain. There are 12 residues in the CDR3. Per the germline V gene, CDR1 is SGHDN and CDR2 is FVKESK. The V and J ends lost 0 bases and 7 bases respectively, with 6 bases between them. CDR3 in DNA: TGTGCCAGCAGCCAAGAAGTCGGTGAAGCTTTCTTT. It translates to CASSQEVGEAFF. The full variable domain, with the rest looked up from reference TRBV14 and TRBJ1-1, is EAGVTQFPSHSVIEKGQTVTLRCDPISGHDNLYWYRRVMGKEIKFLLHFVKESKQDESGMPNNRFLAERTGGTYSTLKVQPAELEDSGVYFCASSQEVGEAFFGQGTRLTVV.

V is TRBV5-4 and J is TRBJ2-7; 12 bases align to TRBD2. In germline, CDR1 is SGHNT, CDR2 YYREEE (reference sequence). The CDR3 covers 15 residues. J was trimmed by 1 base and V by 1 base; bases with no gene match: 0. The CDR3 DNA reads TGTGCCAGCAGCTTGACTAGCGGGAGGTCCTACGAGCAGTACTTC. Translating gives CASSLTSGRSYEQYF.

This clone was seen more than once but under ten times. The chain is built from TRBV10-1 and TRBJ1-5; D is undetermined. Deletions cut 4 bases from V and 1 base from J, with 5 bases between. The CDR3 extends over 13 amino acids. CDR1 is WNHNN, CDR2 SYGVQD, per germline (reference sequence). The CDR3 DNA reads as TGCGCCAGCAGTGGAGAGAGCAATCAGCCCCAGCATTTT. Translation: CASSGESNQPQHF.

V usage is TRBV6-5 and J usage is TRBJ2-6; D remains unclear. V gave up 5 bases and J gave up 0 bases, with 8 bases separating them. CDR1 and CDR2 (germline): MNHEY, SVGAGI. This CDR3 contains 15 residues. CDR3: CASSKRNSGANVLTF. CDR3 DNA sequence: TGTGCCAGCAGTAAGAGAAACTCTGGGGCCAACGTCCTGACTTTC.

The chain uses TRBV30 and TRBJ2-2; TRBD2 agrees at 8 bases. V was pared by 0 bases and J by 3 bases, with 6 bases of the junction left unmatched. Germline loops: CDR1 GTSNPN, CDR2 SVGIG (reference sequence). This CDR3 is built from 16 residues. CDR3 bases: TGTGCCTGGAGTGTGAGGTTCGGGAGGGACACCGGGGAGCTGTTTTTT. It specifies CAWSVRFGRDTGELFF.

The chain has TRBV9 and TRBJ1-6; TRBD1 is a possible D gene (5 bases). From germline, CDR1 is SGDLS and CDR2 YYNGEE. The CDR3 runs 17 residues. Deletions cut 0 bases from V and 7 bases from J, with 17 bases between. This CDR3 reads CASSVAGFGGRNSPLHF. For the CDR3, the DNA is TGTGCCAGCAGCGTAGCTGGATTCGGGGGGAGAAATTCACCCCTCCACTTT.

The CDR3 protein is CASSYPRGGKPTDTQYF. CDR3 coding DNA: TGTGCCAGCAGTTACCCAAGAGGCGGGAAGCCCACAGATACGCAGTATTTT. The rearrangement links TRBV6-2 or TRBV6-3 to TRBJ2-3, with D possibly being TRBD2 (6 bases). Trimming removed 2 bases from V and 2 bases from J, with 17 bases in between. The CDR3 is 17 residues long. Germline V gives CDR1 MNHEY, CDR2 SVGEGT.

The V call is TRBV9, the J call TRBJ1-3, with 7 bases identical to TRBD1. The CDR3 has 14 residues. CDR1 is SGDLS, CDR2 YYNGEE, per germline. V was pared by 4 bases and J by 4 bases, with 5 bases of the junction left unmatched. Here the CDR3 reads CASSSRTGGNTIYF. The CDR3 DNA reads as TGTGCCAGCAGCTCACGGACAGGAGGAAACACCATATATTTT. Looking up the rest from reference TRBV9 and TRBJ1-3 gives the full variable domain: DSGVTQTPKHLITATGQRVTLRCSPRSGDLSVYWYQQSLDQGLQFLIQYYNGEERAKGNILERFSAQQFPDLHSELNLSSLELGDSALYFCASSSRTGGNTIYFGEGSWLTVV.

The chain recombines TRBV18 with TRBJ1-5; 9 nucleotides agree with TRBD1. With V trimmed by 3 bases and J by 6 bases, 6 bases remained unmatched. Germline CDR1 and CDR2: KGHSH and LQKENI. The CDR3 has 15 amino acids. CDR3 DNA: TGTGCCAGCTCACCGCCGGGACAGGGAGGTCAGCCCCAGCATTTT. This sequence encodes CASSPPGQGGQPQHF.

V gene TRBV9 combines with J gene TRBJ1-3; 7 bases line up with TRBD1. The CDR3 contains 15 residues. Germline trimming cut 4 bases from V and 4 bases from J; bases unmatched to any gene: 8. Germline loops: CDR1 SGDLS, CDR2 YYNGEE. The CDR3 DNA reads TGTGCCAGCAGCTCCCAGGGGGGTACCGGAAACACCATATATTTT. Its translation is CASSSQGGTGNTIYF. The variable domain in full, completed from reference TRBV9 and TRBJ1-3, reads DSGVTQTPKHLITATGQRVTLRCSPRSGDLSVYWYQQSLDQGLQFLIQYYNGEERAKGNILERFSAQQFPDLHSELNLSSLELGDSALYFCASSSQGGTGNTIYFGEGSWLTVV.

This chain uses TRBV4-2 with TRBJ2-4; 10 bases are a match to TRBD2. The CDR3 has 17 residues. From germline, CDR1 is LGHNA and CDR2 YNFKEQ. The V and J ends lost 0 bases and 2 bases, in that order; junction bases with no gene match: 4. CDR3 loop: CASSQDLAGVSKNIQYF. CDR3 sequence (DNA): TGTGCCAGCAGCCAAGATCTAGCGGGGGTATCCAAAAACATTCAGTACTTC.

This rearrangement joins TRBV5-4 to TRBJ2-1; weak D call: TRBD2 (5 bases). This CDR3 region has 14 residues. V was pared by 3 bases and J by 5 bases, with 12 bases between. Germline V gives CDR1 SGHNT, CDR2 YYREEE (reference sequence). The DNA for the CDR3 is TGTGCCAGCAGCTCTGGTCGGGGTAACAATGAGCAGTTCTTC. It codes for CASSSGRGNNEQFF. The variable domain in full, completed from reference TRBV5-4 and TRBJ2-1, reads ETGVTQSPTHLIKTRGQQVTLRCSSQSGHNTVSWYQQALGQGPQFIFQYYREEENGRGNFPPRFSGLQFPNYSSELNVNALELDDSALYLCASSSGRGNNEQFFGPGTRLTVL.

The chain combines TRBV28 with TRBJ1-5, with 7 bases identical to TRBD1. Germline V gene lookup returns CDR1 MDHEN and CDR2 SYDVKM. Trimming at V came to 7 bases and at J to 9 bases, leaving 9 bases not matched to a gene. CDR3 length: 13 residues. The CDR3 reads CASKGGQLGPQHF. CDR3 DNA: TGTGCCAGCAAGGGGGGACAGCTTGGGCCCCAGCATTTT.